This is a list of T cell receptor beta chains from one sample in a study of beta chain features in type 1 diabetes. The data were produced by immunoSEQ multiplex PCR, yet TCRdb's version contains in-frame clones alone and is incomplete. The sample has around 340,000 clones; 7% to 10% are singletons. Sequenced sample: central memory CD4+ T cells from blood. The receptors come from a man younger than 40 with type 1 diabetes. The conserved cysteine and the conserved F or W are not part of the CDR3 here. A D gene is named only where the DNA matches it firmly.

J gene: TRBJ2-2
D gene: TRBD1
V gene: TRBV9
CDR3 protein: ASSVRPGQGNTGELF

J gene: TRBJ2-7
D gene: .
V gene: TRBV7-9
CDR3 protein: ASSQGYYEQY

J gene: TRBJ2-7
D gene: TRBD2
V gene: TRBV18
CDR3 protein: ASSSREGEQY

J gene: TRBJ2-2
D gene: .
V gene: TRBV6-5
CDR3 protein: ASSYRGKNTGELF

J gene: TRBJ1-5
D gene: .
V gene: TRBV7-9
CDR3 protein: ASSLEGHQPQH

J gene: TRBJ1-5
D gene: .
V gene: TRBV2
CDR3 protein: ASSVSVSNQPQH

J gene: TRBJ2-1
D gene: .
V gene: TRBV2
CDR3 protein: ASSDPARQF

J gene: TRBJ2-5
D gene: .
V gene: TRBV7-6
CDR3 protein: ASSRGGSQETQY

J gene: TRBJ2-5
D gene: TRBD2
V gene: TRBV5-6
CDR3 protein: ASSRRAGGFGETQY

J gene: TRBJ2-5
D gene: .
V gene: TRBV30
CDR3 protein: AWNGGDGRETQY

J gene: TRBJ2-5
D gene: TRBD1
V gene: TRBV10-3
CDR3 protein: AISELVQGAGETQY

J gene: TRBJ1-2
D gene: .
V gene: TRBV19
CDR3 protein: ASSVSGHGYT

J gene: TRBJ2-1
D gene: .
V gene: TRBV19
CDR3 protein: ASKDSSFSPNNNNEQF

J gene: TRBJ2-5
D gene: TRBD1
V gene: TRBV5-1
CDR3 protein: ASSAQGTGTQETQY

J gene: TRBJ1-2
D gene: TRBD1
V gene: TRBV6-6
CDR3 protein: ASSYQTGQGNGYT

J gene: TRBJ2-1
D gene: TRBD2
V gene: TRBV6-6
CDR3 protein: ASSYVLAETYNEQF

J gene: TRBJ2-7
D gene: .
V gene: TRBV20-1
CDR3 protein: SAFGGSEQY

J gene: TRBJ2-2
D gene: .
V gene: TRBV7-8
CDR3 protein: ASSLAQGNTGELF